This TCR beta chain was obtained from a study of human T cells and chemical hapten exposure (dated by TCRdb to about 2021). Notes on the research overall: For sensitization, 2% DPC in acetone was applied to a roughly 2 cm by roughly 2 cm area of upper inner arm skin. In alopecia patients, the study followed how the peripheral blood TCR repertoire changed in vivo over primary and secondary sensitization to diphenylcyclopropenone (DPC), a hapten. Blood samples were taken from patients before sensitization (week 0) and then at 2, 6 and about 24 weeks after DPC sensitization. About 27 alopecia patients gave blood for TCR sequencing at one to four time points (pre-sensitization, 2, 6 and 24 weeks). Most of the patients in the cohort were female, and the cohort covered alopecia areata with under or over 50% scalp involvement, alopecia totalis and alopecia universalis. Patients additionally received weekly therapeutic DPC doses to the scalp throughout the roughly 26-week study period. Libraries were pooled for sequencing, and per-sample TCR yields varied mainly because of small differences in library volumes within the pool. Patch tests used Finn chambers with 0.01% DPC on the upper back, scored after 6 days by International Contact Dermatitis Research Group standards. The study at large found these results: Repeated subsampling changed both the strength of the expansion versus patch-test correlation and the threshold at which that correlation became significant. Expanded TCRs formed significantly more large CDR3 similarity clusters than pre-sensitization or healthy control sets, consistent with antigen-driven responses. Patch test score correlated positively with the number of PT1 expanded TCRs, reaching significance at thresholds 8, 16 and 32 but not at 4. Because all patients had alopecia, a presumed autoimmune disease, the immune response of the patients might differ from that of healthy individuals. DPC sensitization did not change how many TCRs were above 1 in 1000 frequency, and no evidence was found of alterations in global repertoire structure.

The method behind the library was RACE. Instrument used: NextSeq 500. Library preparation attached unique molecular identifiers to individual cDNA molecules for quantitative, reproducible TCR counting. For every blood RNA sample, sequencing covered both the TCR alpha and TCR beta chains. On the authors' methods: A median of about 87,000 TCRs per sample was observed, with a range of 23,224 to 690,600. V, J and CDR3 annotation of the TCR reads was carried out using the Decombinator software suite. For the PS versus PT1 abundance plots, all samples were subsampled to the same number of TCRs (28,000). TCRs were defined as expanded if absent before sensitization and observed at least eight times at the 2-week time point. The public reads were reanalyzed by TCRdb: fastp trimming at Q25, MiXCR alignment, in-frame beta chains only. Every distinct CDR3 protein forms one entry, paired with its most common genes and DNA. TCRdb, rather than the study authors, made the V and J calls. Across this sample there are 130,000 or so distinct CDR3 sequences, with about 10% seen only once. Around 2.2% of the sample goes to the ten largest clones.

This clonotype was recorded many times. The antigen it recognizes is unknown. Base quality data are lacking; no much larger clone is found one base away. The meaning of the sample's time point label: patch test 3, about 24 weeks after DPC sensitization. The sample's treatment or condition, from its label and the paper: therapeutic diphenylcyclopropenone sensitization with weekly scalp DPC. At every patch-test visit, the blood draw took place before the patch test was put on. Eligible patients were aged 18 to 70, diagnosed with alopecia, deemed suitable for DPC therapy, and excluded if pregnant. Unfractionated whole blood was collected in Tempus Blood RNA tubes, and total RNA was extracted from that blood. At the junction V is shortened by 5 bases and J by 7 bases; bases outside the gene matches: 9. The CDR3, from cysteine to phenylalanine, totals 16 residues. Of the read, only the CDR3 DNA is kept; its 48 bases are in frame from base 1.

This receptor was identified in a woman aged 45-59 years with alopecia areata. Some clones in this sample may be carry-over from other donors' samples. Material: whole blood, obtained in connection with sensitization to the hapten diphenylcyclopropenone (DPC). The rearranged segments are TRBV12-3 or TRBV12-4 and TRBJ2-2; 11 central nucleotides agree with TRBD2. In nucleotide form, the sequence is TGTGCCAGCAGTATAATTAGCGGGAGGGCCGGCGGGGAGCTGTTTTTT. Its coded protein is CASSIISGRAGGELFF.